These 31 T cell receptor beta chains share one sample of origin, sequenced in a study of cytomegalovirus exposure and HLA in healthy donors. The PCR employed 60 Vbeta primers together with 13 Jbeta primers. Measured with immunoSEQ multiplex PCR; TCRdb has only the in-frame clones, and not every one. The sample lists about 170,000 clones, approximately 67% occurring once. Sequencing used PBMCs. The source of these receptors is a man aged 40-55 years in good health and CMV-seronegative.

This clone was detected a few times. This CDR3 reads CASSYGQGNTGELFF. The CDR3 nucleotides are TGTGCCAGCAGTTACGGACAGGGTAACACCGGGGAGCTGTTTTTT. This chain connects TRBV6-5 to TRBJ2-2, with TRBD1 matching 8 bases. The CDR3 is 15 amino acids. Germline CDR1 is MNHEY and CDR2 is SVGAGI. Trimming removed 2 bases from V and 2 bases from J; junction bases left unmatched: 1.

The chain joins TRBV7-3 to TRBJ2-5; the match to TRBD2 covers 8 bases. J lost 2 bases, V lost 2 bases, and 7 bases had no gene match. This CDR3 comprises 16 residues. CDR1 and CDR2 from the germline V gene are SGHTA and FQGTGA. In nucleotides, the CDR3 is TGTGCCAGCAGCTTACGGGCGGGAGGACGGCAAGAGACCCAGTACTTC. Amino acids: CASSLRAGGRQETQYF.

This chain connects TRBV30 to TRBJ2-3; 7 bases agree with TRBD2. CDR3 size: 16 residues. Germline V gene data show CDR1 as GTSNPN and CDR2 as SVGIG (reference sequence). The V gene end was trimmed by 0 bases and the J gene end by 3 bases; junction bases not matched to a gene: 9. CDR3 coding DNA: TGTGCCTGGAGTGTACTGAGCGGGATTGGTACAGATACGCAGTATTTT. Protein product: CAWSVLSGIGTDTQYF.

For this clone: The same CDR3 arises from other DNA sequences in this sample as well. V and J are TRBV6-6 and TRBJ2-7; 8 positions match TRBD1. CDR3 length: 12 amino acids. The germline V gene has CDR1 MNHNY and CDR2 SVGAGI (reference sequence). Trimming cost V 10 bases and J 1 base; bases outside gene matches: 3. The CDR3 reads CATRTGSYEQYF. The DNA for the CDR3 is TGTGCCACCCGGACAGGGTCCTACGAGCAGTACTTC.

This chain links TRBV2 with TRBJ2-3; 9 bases line up with TRBD2. Trimming took 6 bases from V and 4 from J; bases not matched to a gene: 8. This CDR3 spans 15 amino acids. The germline CDR1 and CDR2 sequences are SNHLY and FYNNEI. DNA of the CDR3: TGTGCCAGCAGCTCCAGACTAGCGGCAGCAGATACGCAGTATTTT. This sequence encodes CASSSRLAAADTQYF.

This clone was picked up a small number of times. The chain carries TRBV7-2 and TRBJ2-7; TRBD2 matches 9 bases. The germline CDR1 and CDR2 sequences are SGHTA and FQGNSA. This CDR3 comprises 15 residues. The J segment lost 2 bases and the V segment lost 1 base, leaving 3 bases of the junction unmatched. The CDR3 bases are TGTGCCAGCAGCTTAGATTCTAGCGGGGCCTACGAGCAGTACTTC. This sequence encodes CASSLDSSGAYEQYF.

The chain uses TRBV6-4 and TRBJ2-2, with 8 bases matching TRBD2. CDR1 and CDR2 from the germline V gene are MRHNA and SNTAGT. The V gene end was trimmed by 1 base and the J gene end by 6 bases; junction bases not matched to a gene: 7. CDR3 size: 16 residues. The CDR3 bases are TGTGCCAGCAGTGACTGGCTAGCGGGCCCATCCGGGGAGCTGTTTTTT. This codes for CASSDWLAGPSGELFF.

This clone was seen more than once but under ten times. CDR3 in DNA: TGTGCCTGGAGAGGGGACAGGGGGGACTATGGCTACACCTTC. This encodes CAWRGDRGDYGYTF. V and J are TRBV30 and TRBJ1-2; TRBD1 agrees at 11 bases. This CDR3 has 14 residues. Germline lookup yields CDR1 GTSNPN and CDR2 SVGIG (reference sequence). J was trimmed by 3 bases and V by 3 bases; bases with no gene match: 3.

This chain joins TRBV11-3 and TRBJ2-2; a possible D gene is TRBD2 (6 bases). The V gene's germline CDR1 is SGHNT and CDR2 YENEEA. V lost 1 base to trimming and J lost 6 bases, with 9 bases between them. The CDR3 consists of 14 residues. The CDR3 region has the DNA TGTGCCAGCAGCTTAGCCACTAGCTCCGGGGAGCTGTTTTTT. The encoded protein is CASSLATSSGELFF. Together with reference TRBV11-3 and TRBJ2-2, the CDR3 gives the full variable domain: EAGVVQSPRYKIIEKKQPVAFWCNPISGHNTLYWYLQNLGQGPELLIRYENEEAVDDSQLPKDRFSAERLKGVDSTLKIQPAELGDSAVYLCASSLATSSGELFFGEGSRLTVL.

As DNA, the CDR3 is TGTGCCAGCAGCTTCACAGGGAGAAACACCGGGGAGCTGTTTTTT. Its protein product is CASSFTGRNTGELFF. The chain uses TRBV7-2 and TRBJ2-2; possible D gene TRBD1, 6 bases. There are 15 residues in the CDR3. Deletions cut 3 bases from V and 2 bases from J, with 10 bases between. The germline V gene has CDR1 SGHTA and CDR2 FQGNSA.

The rearrangement links TRBV19 to TRBJ2-2, with D perhaps matching TRBD2 (7 bases). Germline assignment: CDR1 LNHDA and CDR2 SQIVND (reference sequence). The CDR3 totals 16 residues. The V end was cut by 7 bases, the J end by 2 bases, with 17 bases between. In nucleotides, the CDR3 is TGTGCCAGTAAAGGGGCGCCGGGGGGCAACACCGGGGAGCTGTTTTTT. Its protein product is CASKGAPGGNTGELFF.

The chain combines TRBV28 with TRBJ1-2, with TRBD1 as a possible D gene (5 bases). The CDR3 totals 14 residues. Germline loops: CDR1 MDHEN, CDR2 SYDVKM. V was shortened by 8 bases and J by 3 bases, with 16 bases between the two germline ends. CDR3 amino acids: CASGRPGWDYGYTF. For the CDR3, the DNA is TGTGCCAGCGGACGCCCAGGGTGGGACTATGGCTACACCTTC.

This clone came up a few times. This chain joins TRBV5-4 and TRBJ2-3; TRBD2 agrees at 8 bases. The CDR3 runs 15 residues. Germline CDR1 SGHNT, CDR2 YYREEE (reference sequence). J lost 4 bases, V lost 2 bases, and 6 bases had no gene match. The CDR3 DNA reads as TGTGCCAGCAGCTTACCCGGGGGGGACCCAGATACGCAGTATTTT. This sequence encodes CASSLPGGDPDTQYF.

The chain carries TRBV11-2 and TRBJ1-6; D remains ambiguous. V was trimmed by 2 bases and J by 2 bases, leaving 7 bases between them. From germline, CDR1 is SGHAT and CDR2 FQNNGV. This CDR3 comprises 15 residues. CDR3 nucleotide sequence: TGTGCCAGCAGCTTAAACTTAGCCTATAATTCACCCCTCCACTTT. Translating it yields CASSLNLAYNSPLHF.

This clone has only a few counts. The chain combines TRBV19 with TRBJ1-3; D is unresolved. Germline V gives CDR1 LNHDA, CDR2 SQIVND (reference sequence). There are 13 residues in the CDR3. V was clipped by 3 bases and J by 8 bases, with 11 bases between them. The CDR3 nucleotides are TGTGCCAGTAGTATTCAGCGGTCGGACACCATATATTTT. Translated, it gives CASSIQRSDTIYF.

This clone appeared a few times. This chain links TRBV9 with TRBJ2-1; 12 bases align to TRBD2. CDR3 length: 15 amino acids. The trim removed 4 bases at V and 8 bases at J, leaving 7 bases unmatched. CDR1 is SGDLS, CDR2 YYNGEE, per germline. The CDR3 sequence: CASSPPSGRVYEQFF. CDR3 bases: TGTGCCAGCAGCCCACCTAGCGGGAGGGTGTATGAGCAGTTCTTC.

The genes are TRBV7-9 and TRBJ1-6, with 7 bases matching TRBD1. The germline CDR1 and CDR2 sequences are SEHNR and FQNEAQ (reference sequence). J was trimmed by 9 bases and V by 8 bases; bases with no gene match: 10. This CDR3 has 14 residues. The CDR3 loop is CASVRTGAGSPLHF. CDR3 bases: TGTGCCAGCGTTCGTACAGGGGCCGGTTCACCCCTCCACTTT.

This chain joins TRBV7-2 and TRBJ2-3; D is undetermined. The CDR3 contains 14 residues. Germline-derived CDR1 and CDR2 are SGHTA and FQGNSA. V was shortened by 2 bases and J by 2 bases, with 8 bases between the two germline ends. The CDR3 sequence is CASSLNLNTDTQYF. In nucleotides, the CDR3 is TGTGCCAGCAGCTTAAACTTGAACACAGATACGCAGTATTTT.

In this sample, this clone turned up once. The chain combines TRBV18 with TRBJ2-5; D is unresolved. The germline gives CDR1 KGHSH, CDR2 LQKENI. V shed 4 bases and J shed 1 base, with 7 bases lying between them. CDR3 size: 13 residues. CDR3 DNA: TGTGCCAGCTCACTTAACACCCAAGAGACCCAGTACTTC. It codes for CASSLNTQETQYF.

This chain uses TRBV4-2 with TRBJ2-5; 7 bases match TRBD2. The CDR3 is 17 residues long. CDR1 and CDR2 (germline): LGHNA, YNFKEQ. Trimming at V came to 5 bases and at J to 2 bases, leaving 14 bases not matched to a gene. CDR3 residues: CASSGNSGRETQETQYF. The CDR3, as DNA: TGTGCCAGCAGCGGAAATTCCGGGCGGGAGACTCAAGAGACCCAGTACTTC.

The V gene is TRBV4-3, the J gene TRBJ1-2; D remains ambiguous. The CDR3 extends over 15 amino acids. The germline V gene has CDR1 LGHNA and CDR2 YSLEER. Trimming pared 1 base from V and 7 bases from J, leaving 16 bases between. CDR3 sequence reads: CASSQGAGLVGGYTF. CDR3 DNA sequence: TGCGCCAGCAGCCAAGGTGCGGGATTAGTGGGTGGCTACACCTTC.

CDR3 nucleotides: TGTGCCAGCAGGACAGGGCCCGGAGAGACCCAGTACTTC. Translating gives CASRTGPGETQYF. The V gene is TRBV2, the J gene TRBJ2-5; 7 positions agree with TRBD1. The CDR3 extends over 13 amino acids. With 6 bases clipped from V and 4 bases from J, the junction kept 5 bases outside the gene matches. The germline V gene encodes CDR1 SNHLY and CDR2 FYNNEI.

This clone was recorded only once. V usage is TRBV6-6 and J usage is TRBJ2-7, with TRBD1 identical over 9 bases. Germline trimming cut 4 bases from V and 1 base from J; bases unmatched to any gene: 8. Germline CDR1 reads MNHNY; CDR2 reads SVGAGI (reference sequence). This CDR3 has 16 residues. CDR3 protein: CASSFAGGTGSYEQYF. DNA of the CDR3: TGTGCCAGCAGTTTCGCCGGTGGGACAGGGTCCTACGAGCAGTACTTC.

V is TRBV6-1 and J is TRBJ1-1; unclear D gene. The germline V and J ends were trimmed by 1 base and 0 bases, with 6 bases remaining between them. CDR1 is MNHNS, CDR2 SASEGT, per germline. This CDR3 has 14 residues. Here the CDR3 DNA reads TGTGCCAGCAGTGAAGTTGAGCTGAACACTGAAGCTTTCTTT. Translation gives CASSEVELNTEAFF.

CDR3 region: CASSEQENTEAFF. In nucleotides, the CDR3 is TGTGCCAGCAGTGAACAGGAGAACACTGAAGCTTTCTTT. The chain uses TRBV6-4 and TRBJ1-1; maybe TRBD1 (5 bases). Germline CDR1 is MRHNA and CDR2 is SNTAGT. CDR3 length: 13 amino acids. V lost 3 bases, J lost 1 base, and 6 bases lay in between.

CDR3 in amino acids: CAWSRDRGSGETQYF. In DNA, the CDR3 is TGTGCCTGGAGCAGGGACAGGGGATCAGGGGAGACCCAGTACTTC. The chain carries TRBV30 and TRBJ2-5; 10 bases match TRBD1. V lost 3 bases and J lost 5; bases outside the gene matches: 9. The CDR3 has 15 residues. The V gene's germline CDR1 is GTSNPN and CDR2 SVGIG (reference sequence).

The table lists this clone with a few counts. V and J are TRBV27 and TRBJ1-2, with 8 bases matching TRBD1. CDR1 and CDR2 from the germline V gene are MNHEY and SMNVEV (reference sequence). CDR3 length: 16 amino acids. The V gene end was trimmed by 0 bases and the J gene end by 4 bases; junction bases not matched to a gene: 7. The CDR3 here is CASSLSAQTGVYGYTF. As DNA, the CDR3 is TGTGCCAGCAGTTTATCCGCTCAGACAGGGGTCTATGGCTACACCTTC.

The chain uses TRBV7-2 and TRBJ2-5; 9 nucleotides line up with TRBD2. J gave up 7 bases and V 5 bases, and 11 bases lay outside the gene matches. Germline V gives CDR1 SGHTA, CDR2 FQGNSA. The length of the CDR3 is 15 residues. CDR3 region: CASSRPGLALGTQYF. The DNA of the CDR3 is TGTGCCAGCAGCCGACCGGGACTAGCCTTGGGGACCCAGTACTTC.

The chain carries TRBV25-1 and TRBJ1-2; TRBD1 is a possible D gene (5 bases). V was shortened by 4 bases and J by 2 bases, with 8 bases between the two germline ends. CDR1 and CDR2 from the germline V gene are MGHDK and SYGVNS. The CDR3 contains 13 residues. The CDR3 coding sequence is TGTGCCAGCAGTGCGGGGGACAACTATGGCTACACCTTC. Translated, it gives CASSAGDNYGYTF.

Comment on this clone: At one end the junction does not follow the germline gene, possibly because of a read error. This chain joins TRBV7-7 and TRBJ2-1; 7 bases are a match to TRBD2. Per germline, CDR1 SSHAT and CDR2 FNYEAQ (reference sequence). This CDR3 spans 14 amino acids. The CDR3 sequence: CASSSGGSRNEQFF. CDR3 sequence (DNA): TGTGCTAGCAGCTCGGGCGGGAGCAGGAATGAGCAGTTCTTC.

This chain uses TRBV18 with TRBJ2-3, with 7 positions matching TRBD2. The germline CDR1 and CDR2 sequences are KGHSH and LQKENI. Trimming removed 3 bases from V and 2 bases from J; junction bases left unmatched: 5. CDR3 length: 15 amino acids. For the CDR3, the DNA is TGTGCCAGCTCACCTTTAACTAGCGCCACAGATACGCAGTATTTT. It translates to CASSPLTSATDTQYF.